Listed here are 10 T cell receptor beta chains from one sample, sequenced in a study of blood T cell repertoires in COVID-19. Clones were read by immunoSEQ multiplex PCR, and TCRdb kept only the in-frame ones, dropping some. The table includes 200,000 to 300,000 clones, 87% detected once. The material sequenced was peripheral blood. The receptors here all came from a woman aged 50 to 60 with acute or convalescent COVID-19.

The gene calls are TRBV11-3 and TRBJ2-1; TRBD2 agrees at 8 bases. The germline V gene encodes CDR1 SGHNT and CDR2 YENEEA. The CDR3 runs 16 residues. V lost 3 bases, J lost 1 base, and 5 bases stayed unmatched. The CDR3 sequence: CASSFRSSGSYNEQFF. In nucleotides, the CDR3 is TGTGCCAGCAGCTTTAGGTCTAGCGGGTCCTACAATGAGCAGTTCTTC. Supplemented by reference TRBV11-3 and TRBJ2-1, the full variable domain reads EAGVVQSPRYKIIEKKQPVAFWCNPISGHNTLYWYLQNLGQGPELLIRYENEEAVDDSQLPKDRFSAERLKGVDSTLKIQPAELGDSAVYLCASSFRSSGSYNEQFFGPGTRLTVL.

The V call is TRBV6-5, the J call TRBJ2-5; D ambiguous. CDR1 and CDR2 (germline): MNHEY, SVGAGI. The CDR3 is made up of 12 amino acids. The V end was cut by 7 bases, the J end by 2 bases, with 8 bases between. The DNA for the CDR3 is TGTGCCAGCAATAGAGGACAAGAGACCCAGTACTTC. Amino acids: CASNRGQETQYF.

The V call is TRBV10-3, the J call TRBJ2-5, with D possibly being TRBD1 (8 bases). Germline V gene data show CDR1 as ENHRY and CDR2 as SYGVKD. The CDR3 runs 17 residues. The V and J ends lost 0 bases and 0 bases respectively, with 14 bases between them. The CDR3 is CAISESTGEGYQETQYF. As DNA, the CDR3 is TGTGCCATCAGTGAGTCGACAGGGGAGGGGTACCAAGAGACCCAGTACTTC.

This chain uses TRBV9 with TRBJ1-4, with D maybe TRBD1 (6 bases). The CDR3 sequence is 16 residues long. Trimming shortened V by 4 bases and J by 0 bases, and 13 bases separated the two germline ends. CDR1 is SGDLS and CDR2 is YYNGEE in the germline V gene. The CDR3 DNA reads TGTGCCAGCAGCACCGAGGACAGTGCAACTAATGAAAAACTGTTTTTT. This sequence encodes CASSTEDSATNEKLFF.

This chain uses TRBV28 with TRBJ2-5; the match to TRBD1 covers 7 bases. The CDR3 consists of 15 residues. In germline, CDR1 is MDHEN, CDR2 SYDVKM. V lost 2 bases and J lost 7; bases outside the gene matches: 10. The CDR3 bases are TGTGCCAGCAGTTTAAAACTAAGGGGGCGAGGGACCCAGTACTTC. It specifies CASSLKLRGRGTQYF.

The CDR3 coding sequence is TGCGCCAGCAGTGAGCCACAGGGGGTACGAGACACAGATACGCAGTATTTT. Translating gives CASSEPQGVRDTDTQYF. The chain joins TRBV10-1 to TRBJ2-3; 8 bases align to TRBD1. V trimming: 2 bases; J trimming: 2 bases; junction bases outside the gene matches: 9. Looked up from germline, CDR1 is WNHNN and CDR2 is SYGVQD (reference sequence). The CDR3 is made up of 17 amino acids.

DNA for the CDR3: TGTGCCAGCAGTTTCCCTGACAGCCCAAATCAGCCCCAGCATTTT. Translating it yields CASSFPDSPNQPQHF. The chain couples TRBV27 to TRBJ1-5; D may be TRBD1 (5 bases). Per germline, CDR1 MNHEY and CDR2 SMNVEV (reference sequence). The CDR3 loop spans 15 amino acids. Trimming pared 3 bases from V and 4 bases from J, leaving 13 bases between.

The V and J genes are TRBV4-1 and TRBJ2-3; the D gene is possibly TRBD2 (5 bases). CDR1 and CDR2 from the germline V gene are MGHRA and YSYEKL. Trimming removed 0 bases at V and 4 bases at J, with 14 bases between. This CDR3 is 16 amino acids long. CDR3 nucleotide sequence: TGCGCCAGCAGCCAAGAAACATTGGGAGTAGCAGATACGCAGTATTTT. Its translation is CASSQETLGVADTQYF.

The V gene is TRBV9, the J gene TRBJ2-7, with 7 positions matching TRBD2. The junction had 11 bases not matched to a gene; V was cut back by 7 bases and J by 1 base. Germline values: CDR1 SGDLS, CDR2 YYNGEE. The CDR3 runs to 15 residues. DNA of the CDR3: TGTGCCAGCTCCCGAAGGCGGGGGATTTCCTACGAGCAGTACTTC. Translation: CASSRRRGISYEQYF.

The rearrangement links TRBV19 to TRBJ1-1; TRBD1 aligns across 7 bases. From germline, CDR1 is LNHDA and CDR2 SQIVND (reference sequence). The ends lost 4 bases at V and 1 base at J; junction bases unmatched: 9. The CDR3 has 16 amino acids. CDR3 region: CASSTYRDSGNTEAFF. The CDR3 DNA reads as TGTGCCAGTAGTACGTACCGGGACAGCGGGAACACTGAAGCTTTCTTT. The full variable domain, with the rest looked up from reference TRBV19 and TRBJ1-1, is DGGITQSPKYLFRKEGQNVTLSCEQNLNHDAMYWYRQDPGQGLRLIYYSQIVNDFQKGDIAEGYSVSREKKESFPLTVTSAQKNPTAFYLCASSTYRDSGNTEAFFGQGTRLTVV.